This T cell receptor (beta chain) is drawn from a study of T cell repertoires in cytomegalovirus infection. Study overall: CMV infection plus the matching HLA type was flagged by public TCR beta signatures.

TCRdb recomputed calls from the reads with MiXCR, one row per CDR3 protein. The table shows 150,000 to 200,000 distinct CDR3 sequences, with 28% occurring only once. The germline gives CDR1 SGHTA, CDR2 FQGNSA. Trimming took 1 base from V and 10 from J, leaving 8 bases between them. This CDR3 region has 12 residues. This clonotype was seen only a few times. The J gene is TRBJ2-1, the V gene TRBV7-2, with D unresolved. This receptor was taken from a human donor in good health (CMV status not recorded). Some clones in this sample may be carry-over from other donors' samples. The specimen was PBMCs. Here the CDR3 reads CASSLGPLEQFF. Written as DNA, the CDR3 is TGTGCCAGCAGCTTAGGACCCTTGGAGCAGTTCTTC.